One sample yielded the 23 T cell receptor beta chains listed below, sequenced in a study of T cell repertoires in cytomegalovirus infection. MiXCR, run by TCRdb on the reads, gives a single entry per CDR3 protein. The sample has some 700,000 distinct CDR3 sequences; approximately 33% are singletons. No antigen is known for these receptors. The starting material was cultured PBMCs, obtained from culture after CMV antigen stimulation. These receptors were obtained from a human donor in good health (CMV status not recorded). Some clones in this sample may be carry-over from other donors' samples.

The CDR3 reads CASSQPKGGDTQYF. The CDR3 DNA reads TGTGCCAGCAGCCAGCCCAAGGGTGGAGATACGCAGTATTTT. The chain couples TRBV7-6 to TRBJ2-3; D unclear. Deletions cut 5 bases from V and 5 bases from J, with 14 bases between. The CDR3 extends over 14 amino acids. CDR1 SGHVS and CDR2 FNYEAQ come from the germline V gene.

This clonotype was found a few times. The V and J genes are TRBV7-2 and TRBJ1-2; D unclear. The CDR3 has 13 amino acids. CDR1 is SGHTA, CDR2 FQGNSA, per germline. The V and J ends lost 2 bases and 5 bases respectively, with 9 bases between them. In DNA, the CDR3 is TGTGCCAGCAGCTTATTATTCGGATATGGCTACACCTTC. This sequence encodes CASSLLFGYGYTF.

The V and J genes are TRBV7-6 and TRBJ2-7; TRBD2 matches 8 bases. The CDR3 extends over 18 amino acids. J lost 5 bases, V lost 0 bases, and 15 bases had no gene match. The V gene's germline CDR1 is SGHVS and CDR2 FNYEAQ. The CDR3 loop is CASSLAEPGGFRVHEQYF. DNA for the CDR3: TGTGCCAGCAGCTTAGCGGAGCCGGGGGGGTTCAGGGTCCACGAGCAGTACTTC.

This clonotype was observed at least ten times. J is TRBJ2-2 and V is TRBV7-2; a possible D gene is TRBD1 (5 bases). The ends were cut back, 5 bases at V and 3 bases at J, with 16 bases in the middle. The CDR3 is made up of 16 amino acids. Germline assignment: CDR1 SGHTA and CDR2 FQGNSA. The CDR3 bases are TGTGCCAGCAGCCCCAGGCAGGGCGTTGACACCGGGGAGCTGTTTTTT. Protein: CASSPRQGVDTGELFF.

This clonotype has only one observation. The CDR3: CASTPGGRGDEKLFF. The CDR3 bases are TGTGCCAGCACCCCCGGGGGGAGGGGCGATGAAAAACTGTTTTTT. V gene TRBV7-2 combines with J gene TRBJ1-4; TRBD1 is a possible D gene (5 bases). The germline gives CDR1 SGHTA, CDR2 FQGNSA. The CDR3 consists of 15 residues. V was clipped by 7 bases and J by 6 bases, with 18 bases between them. Together with reference TRBV7-2 and TRBJ1-4, the CDR3 gives the full variable domain: GAGVSQSPSNKVTEKGKDVELRCDPISGHTALYWYRQSLGQGLEFLIYFQGNSAPDKSGLPSDRFSAERTGGSVSTLTIQRTQQEDSAVYLCASTPGGRGDEKLFFGSGTQLSVL.

This chain links TRBV2 with TRBJ1-1; maybe TRBD1 (5 bases). The CDR3 spans 14 residues. Deletions cut 6 bases from V and 10 bases from J, with 21 bases between. The germline gives CDR1 SNHLY, CDR2 FYNNEI. The CDR3 loop is CASRRMQGEMGAFF. CDR3 bases: TGTGCCAGCAGACGAATGCAAGGGGAGATGGGAGCTTTCTTT.

The J gene is TRBJ1-4, the V gene TRBV28, with D possibly being TRBD1 (5 bases). Germline CDR1 reads MDHEN; CDR2 reads SYDVKM. Between the trimmed V and J ends, which lost 7 bases and 6 bases, there was a span of 15 bases. The CDR3 sequence is 14 residues long. The CDR3 nucleotides are TGTGCCAGCACACGGGTCGGGGCGGATGAAAAACTGTTTTTT. Its translation: CASTRVGADEKLFF.

This clonotype has ten or more counts. The genes are TRBV7-2 and TRBJ1-5, with a tentative D call TRBD1 (6 bases). The germline gives CDR1 SGHTA, CDR2 FQGNSA. CDR3 size: 14 residues. V gave up 2 bases and J gave up 5 bases, with 10 bases separating them. The CDR3 loop reads CASSLKGGDQPQHF. As DNA, the CDR3 is TGTGCCAGCAGCTTAAAGGGGGGGGATCAGCCCCAGCATTTT.

The V call is TRBV6-8, the J call TRBJ2-1, with D tentatively TRBD1 or TRBD2 (5 bases each). Looked up from germline, CDR1 is MNHGY and CDR2 is SAAAGT. CDR3 size: 11 residues. Between the trimmed V and J ends, which lost 6 bases and 8 bases, there was a span of 8 bases. CDR3 loop: CASRLGDEQFF. DNA for the CDR3: TGTGCCAGCAGACTAGGGGATGAGCAGTTCTTC.

V usage is TRBV12-3 or TRBV12-4 and J usage is TRBJ1-1; D remains ambiguous. This CDR3 spans 13 amino acids. Trimming left V 0 bases short and J 4 bases short, with 6 bases between. The CDR3 DNA is TGTGCCAGCAGTTTAGCAGGGCTCACTGAAGCTTTCTTT. The encoded protein is CASSLAGLTEAFF.

J is TRBJ2-1 and V is TRBV7-9; 10 bases are shared with TRBD1. This CDR3 is 17 amino acids long. V lost 4 bases to trimming and J lost 5 bases; unmatched junction nucleotides: 11. Germline V gene data show CDR1 as SEHNR and CDR2 as FQNEAQ (reference sequence). The CDR3 region has the DNA TGTGCCAGCAGCTACCCTAGGACAGGGGGGTCCGACAATGAGCAGTTCTTC. Protein: CASSYPRTGGSDNEQFF.

The chain is built from TRBV7-2 and TRBJ1-1; 11 bases line up with TRBD1. Germline trimming cut 6 bases from V and 5 bases from J; bases unmatched to any gene: 8. The CDR3 covers 15 residues. The germline V gene encodes CDR1 SGHTA and CDR2 FQGNSA. The CDR3: CASSLRTGGWTEAFF. CDR3 coding DNA: TGTGCCAGCAGTTTACGGACAGGGGGCTGGACTGAAGCTTTCTTT.

The chain couples TRBV7-6 to TRBJ2-5, with D possibly matching TRBD1 (6 bases). Trimming removed 5 bases from V and 5 bases from J, with 9 bases in between. The V gene's germline CDR1 is SGHVS and CDR2 FNYEAQ. This CDR3 is built from 12 residues. The CDR3 DNA reads as TGTGCCAGCAGCGTGAGGGGGGAGACCCAGTACTTC. Protein product: CASSVRGETQYF.

The CDR3 DNA is TGTGCCAGCAGCCCGCAGGCTAGCGGGATCACAGATACGCAGTATTTT. Its protein product is CASSPQASGITDTQYF. J is TRBJ2-3 and V is TRBV7-2; 9 bases are shared with TRBD2. CDR3 length: 16 amino acids. Germline assignment: CDR1 SGHTA and CDR2 FQGNSA. V trimming: 5 bases; J trimming: 2 bases; junction bases outside the gene matches: 8.

The chain links TRBV6-2 or TRBV6-3 to TRBJ2-1; 7 nucleotides line up with TRBD2. The junction had 12 bases not matched to a gene; V was cut back by 6 bases and J by 4 bases. The CDR3 contains 16 residues. Germline V gene data show CDR1 as MNHEY and CDR2 as SVGEGT. CDR3 in amino acids: CASRPTSQREYNEQFF. The CDR3 DNA is TGTGCCAGCAGGCCGACTAGCCAGCGGGAATACAATGAGCAGTTCTTC.

J is TRBJ2-2 and V is TRBV10-3; perhaps TRBD2 as D (6 bases). The V end lost 11 bases, the J end lost 6 bases, and 16 bases lay between the germline ends. Germline lookup yields CDR1 ENHRY and CDR2 SYGVKD. CDR3 length: 13 amino acids. CDR3 coding DNA: TGTGCCGTTGGGACTCCGGGCGCCGGGGAGCTGTTTTTT. This codes for CAVGTPGAGELFF.

V gene TRBV7-2 combines with J gene TRBJ2-7; D possibly matches TRBD1 or TRBD2 (5 bases each). Germline CDR1 reads SGHTA; CDR2 reads FQGNSA. Deletions cut 4 bases from V and 3 bases from J, with 10 bases between. The CDR3 runs to 13 residues. In DNA form, the CDR3 reads TGTGCCAGCAGCTACCGGGACCACTACGAGCAGTACTTC. Translated: CASSYRDHYEQYF.

This clonotype was counted a few times. The V call is TRBV6-1, the J call TRBJ1-1; D ambiguous. Germline CDR1 reads MNHNS; CDR2 reads SASEGT. V lost 0 bases to trimming and J lost 8 bases, with 7 bases between them. CDR3 length: 12 residues. CDR3 amino acids: CASSEAIPEAFF. In DNA, the CDR3 is TGTGCCAGCAGTGAAGCGATCCCCGAAGCTTTCTTT.

V usage is TRBV27 and J usage is TRBJ1-5; TRBD1 aligns across 9 bases. CDR1 is MNHEY, CDR2 SMNVEV, per germline (reference sequence). The V and J ends lost 2 bases and 6 bases, in that order; junction bases with no gene match: 2. This CDR3 has 14 residues. The CDR3 protein is CASSLQTGGQPQHF. The DNA of the CDR3 is TGTGCCAGCAGTTTACAGACAGGGGGTCAGCCCCAGCATTTT.

Turning to this clonotype: At one boundary the junction diverges from the germline segment, which might be a read error. This rearrangement joins TRBV5-3 to TRBJ1-2; D remains ambiguous. TRBV5-3 is placed among ORFs of uncertain function. CDR3 length: 14 amino acids. The CDR3 here is CASSLSPSNYGYTF. CDR3 nucleotides: TGTGCCAGCAGCTTGTCCCCCTCTAACTATGGCTACACCTTC.

This clonotype was recorded once. The genes are TRBV20-1 and TRBJ2-5; D remains ambiguous. Trimming left V 6 bases short and J 4 bases short, with 9 bases between. The CDR3 is 11 residues long. From germline, CDR1 is DFQATT and CDR2 SNEGSKA (reference sequence). CDR3 in DNA: TGCAGTGCCCGAGTCCGAGAGACCCAGTACTTC. Its protein is CSARVRETQYF.

This clonotype is a singleton in its sample. This chain connects TRBV5-6 to TRBJ1-6; unclear D gene. The V and J ends lost 2 bases and 10 bases respectively, with 13 bases between them. The germline gives CDR1 SGHDT, CDR2 YYEEEE. This CDR3 has 14 amino acids. The CDR3 is CASSFGFVGSPLHF. Written as DNA, the CDR3 is TGTGCCAGCAGCTTCGGTTTCGTGGGGTCACCCCTCCACTTT.

The sample holds a few counts of this clonotype. The chain links TRBV7-8 to TRBJ2-3; a possible D gene is TRBD1 (6 bases). Trimming left V 4 bases short and J 7 bases short, with 15 bases between. Germline loops: CDR1 SGHVS, CDR2 FQNEAQ. This CDR3 is 14 amino acids long. The DNA for the CDR3 is TGTGCCAGCAGCTACTCCGGGACACTGAATACGCAGTATTTT. Amino acid sequence: CASSYSGTLNTQYF.